Shown below are 11 T cell receptor beta chains from a single sample sequenced in a study of shared clonotypes between healthy human individuals. Naive CD8 cells lacked CD45RO, underwent positive selection for CCR7 and left out terminally differentiated effector memory CD45RA+ cells. The table came from immunoSEQ multiplex PCR; TCRdb's copy has only in-frame clones and leaves some out. Here the sample spans some 2.1 million clones, 90% to 95% being singletons. The material sequenced was naive CD8+ T cells from PBMCs. The receptors stem from a man younger than 30 in good health. Some clones in this sample may be carry-over from other donors' samples.

The chain links TRBV7-6 to TRBJ2-7; 10 bases agree with TRBD2. The CDR3 loop spans 15 amino acids. Germline CDR1 is SGHVS and CDR2 is FNYEAQ. The J segment lost 3 bases and the V segment lost 5 bases, leaving 7 bases of the junction unmatched. CDR3 nucleotide sequence: TGTGCCAGCAGCCAGAGCGGGAGGGCCCTCTACGAGCAGTACTTC. It yields the protein CASSQSGRALYEQYF.

The chain has TRBV11-3 and TRBJ2-7; D is unclear. Trimming took off 5 bases at V and 2 bases at J, with 13 bases between the two ends. The CDR3 contains 14 residues. From germline, CDR1 is SGHNT and CDR2 YENEEA. CDR3 amino acids: CASSPGGKTYEQYF. In nucleotides, the CDR3 is TGTGCCAGCAGCCCTGGCGGCAAGACCTACGAGCAGTACTTC.

The gene calls are TRBV7-9 and TRBJ1-3; D remains unclear. This CDR3 contains 14 residues. Germline CDR1 SEHNR, CDR2 FQNEAQ (reference sequence). V was cut by 5 bases and J by 0 bases, with 8 bases left in between. CDR3 coding DNA: TGTGCCAGCAGCATATTAATCTCTGGAAACACCATATATTTT. This codes for CASSILISGNTIYF.

This sequence joins TRBV27 and TRBJ2-7, with D perhaps assigned TRBD1 or TRBD2 (5 bases each). Germline V gene sequence: CDR1 MNHEY, CDR2 SMNVEV (reference sequence). The V end was cut by 4 bases, the J end by 3 bases, with 13 bases between. The CDR3 contains 14 residues. As DNA, the CDR3 is TGTGCCAGCAGTTACCGGGACGGTGGCTACGAGCAGTACTTC. This gives the protein CASSYRDGGYEQYF.

This chain links TRBV28 with TRBJ2-7; 12 nucleotides match TRBD2. The trim removed 2 bases at V and 2 bases at J, leaving 1 base unmatched. Germline V CDR1 and CDR2: MDHEN, SYDVKM. CDR3 length: 15 residues. The CDR3 coding sequence is TGTGCCAGCAGTTTACCTAGCGGGAGGGCCTACGAGCAGTACTTC. This encodes CASSLPSGRAYEQYF.

CDR3 nucleotides: TGCGCCAGCAGCGAGGCAGTGGGAGCCTACGAGCAGTACTTC. Amino acids: CASSEAVGAYEQYF. V usage is TRBV5-1 and J usage is TRBJ2-7, with D possibly matching TRBD2 (5 bases). V shed 4 bases and J shed 2 bases, with 13 bases lying between them. Germline CDR1 reads SGHRS; CDR2 reads YFSETQ. The CDR3 is made up of 14 amino acids.

The CDR3 protein is CASSLALRSPSTDTQYF. CDR3 DNA sequence: TGTGCCAGCAGCTTAGCGCTTAGATCCCCTAGCACAGATACGCAGTATTTT. V and J are TRBV11-1 and TRBJ2-3; D is unclear. The CDR3 is 17 residues long. Germline V lookup: CDR1 SGHAT, CDR2 FQDESV (reference sequence). V dropped 0 bases and J dropped 0 bases, with 13 bases sitting between them.

The rearrangement links TRBV11-3 to TRBJ2-3; TRBD2 aligns across 7 bases. J gave up 2 bases and V 1 base, and 6 bases lay outside the gene matches. Germline values: CDR1 SGHNT, CDR2 YENEEA. The length of the CDR3 is 16 residues. In nucleotides, the CDR3 is TGTGCCAGCAGCTTAGGGCTAGCGGTAGACACAGATACGCAGTATTTT. It is translated as CASSLGLAVDTDTQYF.

This clone was seen more than once but under ten times. Different DNA sequences within this sample yield the same CDR3. The chain carries TRBV9 and TRBJ1-2; no reliable D call. The CDR3 totals 12 residues. Looked up from germline, CDR1 is SGDLS and CDR2 is YYNGEE. Between the trimmed V and J ends, which lost 0 bases and 4 bases, there was a span of 4 bases. The CDR3 coding sequence is TGTGCCAGCAGCGTAGGCAGCTATGGCTACACCTTC. This gives the protein CASSVGSYGYTF.

V gene TRBV2 combines with J gene TRBJ1-2, with D hard to call. V gave up 5 bases and J gave up 7 bases, with 17 bases separating them. The germline gives CDR1 SNHLY, CDR2 FYNNEI. This CDR3 has 14 residues. CDR3 residues: CASSNPRVGGGYTF. CDR3 nucleotide sequence: TGTGCCAGCAGTAACCCCCGGGTCGGAGGTGGCTACACCTTC.

This chain uses TRBV10-2 with TRBJ1-1, with D unresolved. Trimming removed 1 base at V and 6 bases at J, with 24 bases between. From germline, CDR1 is WSHSY and CDR2 SAAADI. The CDR3 is 18 residues long. DNA for the CDR3: TGCGCCAGCAGTGAGTATGACCCCTACAATTGGGGAAACGCTGAAGCTTTCTTT. It is translated as CASSEYDPYNWGNAEAFF.